This T cell receptor beta chain was recorded in a study of cytomegalovirus exposure and HLA in healthy donors. General study results and limits: One later analysis, an examination of the 90 to 150 validation repertoires, found that first-cohort TCR clusters tended to co-occur in them.

Here immunoSEQ multiplex PCR was the method, and the copy in TCRdb shows in-frame clones only, minus some. The data contain 55,000 to 65,000 clones, around nine tenths of them singletons. Comments on this clone: Its antigen is unknown.

The CDR3 has 12 residues. V shed 4 bases and J 4 bases; nucleotides not matched to a gene: 1. Germline CDR1 is MDHEN and CDR2 is SYDVKM. The receptor was derived from a man aged 18 to 35 in good health and CMV-seronegative. The sample taken for sequencing was PBMCs. The rearrangement links TRBV28 to TRBJ2-7, with TRBD1 identical over 7 bases. CDR3 sequence: CASSSGQYEQYF. The CDR3 coding sequence is TGTGCCAGCAGTTCGGGACAGTACGAGCAGTACTTC.